This T cell receptor beta chain was sequenced in a study of T cell responses to AZD1222 COVID-19 vaccine. In the study overall: Combined were second doses at about 4 or about 12 weeks.

Libraries were prepared by immunoSEQ multiplex PCR; TCRdb keeps only in-frame clonotypes and omits some of them. The table includes about 55,000 clones, approximately 88% detected once. Points on this clone: The antigen is unknown.

Study-wide results and limits: Targets within unmutated variant regions were reportedly found for nearly half of spike-specific TCRs. Across the whole spike, CD4 TCRs peaked at regions 160-218 and 743-854.

The CDR3 covers 14 residues. Germline V gives CDR1 SGHRS, CDR2 YFSETQ. Trimming pared 4 bases from V and 5 bases from J, leaving 15 bases between. The chain recombines TRBV5-1 with TRBJ1-1; maybe TRBD1 (6 bases). The sample consisted of peripheral blood, taken on day 0 of AZD1222 vaccination. The source of this sequence is an adult in good health. The CDR3: CASSAARGRTEAFF. The CDR3, as DNA: TGCGCCAGCAGCGCCGCGAGGGGGAGGACTGAAGCTTTCTTT.